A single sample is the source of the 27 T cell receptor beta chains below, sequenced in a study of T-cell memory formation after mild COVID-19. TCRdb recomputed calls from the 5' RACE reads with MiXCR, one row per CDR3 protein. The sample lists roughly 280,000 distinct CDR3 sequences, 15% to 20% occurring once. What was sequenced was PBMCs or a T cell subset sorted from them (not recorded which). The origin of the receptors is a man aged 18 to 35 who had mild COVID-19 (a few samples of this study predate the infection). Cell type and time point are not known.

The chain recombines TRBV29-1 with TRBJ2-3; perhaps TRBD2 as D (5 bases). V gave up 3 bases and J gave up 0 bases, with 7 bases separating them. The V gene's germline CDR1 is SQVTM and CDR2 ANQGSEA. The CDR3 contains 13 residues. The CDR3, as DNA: TGCAGCGTTGATCGGGGAAGCACAGATACGCAGTATTTT. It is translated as CSVDRGSTDTQYF.

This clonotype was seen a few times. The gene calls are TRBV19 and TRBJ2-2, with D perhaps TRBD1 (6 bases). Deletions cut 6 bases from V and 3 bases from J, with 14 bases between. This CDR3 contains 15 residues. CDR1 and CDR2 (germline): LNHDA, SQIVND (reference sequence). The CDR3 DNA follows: TGTGCCAGTAGCACATCCGGGACATACACCGGGGAGCTGTTTTTT. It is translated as CASSTSGTYTGELFF.

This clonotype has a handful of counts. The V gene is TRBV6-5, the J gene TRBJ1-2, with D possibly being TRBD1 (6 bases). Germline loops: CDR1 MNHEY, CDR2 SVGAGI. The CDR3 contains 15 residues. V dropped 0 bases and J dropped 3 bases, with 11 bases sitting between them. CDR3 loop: CASSYSPGEYYGYTF. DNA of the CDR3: TGTGCCAGCAGTTACTCTCCAGGGGAGTACTATGGCTACACCTTC.

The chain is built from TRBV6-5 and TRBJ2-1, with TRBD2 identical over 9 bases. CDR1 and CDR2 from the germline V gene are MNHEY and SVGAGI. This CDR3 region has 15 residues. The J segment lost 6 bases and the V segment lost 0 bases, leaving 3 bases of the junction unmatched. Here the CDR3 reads CASSYSDSGGNEQFF. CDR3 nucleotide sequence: TGTGCCAGCAGTTACTCGGATAGCGGGGGCAATGAGCAGTTCTTC.

CDR3 residues: CSAGLAGGPGEQFF. CDR3 coding DNA: TGCAGTGCTGGACTAGCGGGGGGTCCAGGTGAGCAGTTCTTC. The chain couples TRBV20-1 to TRBJ2-1, with TRBD2 matching over 14 bases. The CDR3 sequence is 14 residues long. Germline values: CDR1 DFQATT, CDR2 SNEGSKA (reference sequence). Trimming removed 5 bases from V and 9 bases from J; junction bases left unmatched: 6.

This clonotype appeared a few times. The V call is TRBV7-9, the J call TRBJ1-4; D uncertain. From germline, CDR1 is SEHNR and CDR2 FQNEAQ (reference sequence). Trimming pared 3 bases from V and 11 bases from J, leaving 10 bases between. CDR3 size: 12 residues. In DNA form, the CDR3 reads TGTGCCAGCAGCTTTGTCCCGGGGAAACTGTTTTTT. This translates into CASSFVPGKLFF.

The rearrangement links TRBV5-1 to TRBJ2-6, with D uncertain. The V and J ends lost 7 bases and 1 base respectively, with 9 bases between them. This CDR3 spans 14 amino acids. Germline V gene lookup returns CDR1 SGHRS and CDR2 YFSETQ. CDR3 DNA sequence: TGCGCCAGCGCTGTGGGGTCTGGGGCCAACGTCCTGACTTTC. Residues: CASAVGSGANVLTF.

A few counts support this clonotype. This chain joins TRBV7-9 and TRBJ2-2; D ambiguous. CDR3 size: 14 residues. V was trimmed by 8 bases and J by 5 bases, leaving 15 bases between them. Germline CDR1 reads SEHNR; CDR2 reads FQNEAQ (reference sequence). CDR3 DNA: TGTGCCAGCTCCCTGACGCCGAGGACCGGGGAGCTGTTTTTT. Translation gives CASSLTPRTGELFF.

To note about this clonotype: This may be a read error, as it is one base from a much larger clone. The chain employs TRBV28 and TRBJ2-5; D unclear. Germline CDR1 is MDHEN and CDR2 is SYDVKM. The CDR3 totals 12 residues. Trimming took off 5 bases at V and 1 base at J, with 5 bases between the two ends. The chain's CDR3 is CASSRIQETQYF. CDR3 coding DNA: TGTGCCAGCAGTCGGATCCAAGAGACCCAGTACTTC.

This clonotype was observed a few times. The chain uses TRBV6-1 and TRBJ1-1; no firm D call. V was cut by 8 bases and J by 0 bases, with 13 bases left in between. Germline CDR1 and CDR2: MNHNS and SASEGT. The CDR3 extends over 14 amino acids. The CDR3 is CASEYGSMNTEAFF. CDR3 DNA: TGTGCCAGCGAGTATGGGTCAATGAACACTGAAGCTTTCTTT.

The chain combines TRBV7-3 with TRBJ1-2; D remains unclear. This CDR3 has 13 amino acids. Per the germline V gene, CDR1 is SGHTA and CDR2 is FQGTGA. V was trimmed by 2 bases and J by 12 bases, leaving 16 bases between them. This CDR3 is CASSLSSRAEHTF. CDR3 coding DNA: TGTGCCAGCAGCTTATCATCTCGGGCAGAACACACCTTC.

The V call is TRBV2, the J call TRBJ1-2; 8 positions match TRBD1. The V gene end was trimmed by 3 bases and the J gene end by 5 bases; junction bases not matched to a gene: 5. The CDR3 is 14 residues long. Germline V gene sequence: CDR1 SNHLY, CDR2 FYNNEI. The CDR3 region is CASSETGTGYGYTF. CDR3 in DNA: TGTGCCAGCAGTGAGACCGGGACAGGATATGGCTACACCTTC.

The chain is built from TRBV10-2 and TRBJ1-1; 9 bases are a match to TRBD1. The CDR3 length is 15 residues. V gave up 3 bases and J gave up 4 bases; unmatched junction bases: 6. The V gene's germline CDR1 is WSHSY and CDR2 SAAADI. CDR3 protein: CASSDPGQGLTEAFF. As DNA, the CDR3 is TGCGCCAGCAGTGATCCGGGACAGGGACTCACTGAAGCTTTCTTT.

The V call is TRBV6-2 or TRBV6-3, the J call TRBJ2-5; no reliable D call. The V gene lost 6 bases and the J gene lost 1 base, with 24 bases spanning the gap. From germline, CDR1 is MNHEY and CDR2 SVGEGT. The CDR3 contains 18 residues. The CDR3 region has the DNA TGTGCCAGCAGCAGTTCCGCCGTTGATTGGGTGGCCCAAGAGACCCAGTACTTC. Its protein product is CASSSSAVDWVAQETQYF.

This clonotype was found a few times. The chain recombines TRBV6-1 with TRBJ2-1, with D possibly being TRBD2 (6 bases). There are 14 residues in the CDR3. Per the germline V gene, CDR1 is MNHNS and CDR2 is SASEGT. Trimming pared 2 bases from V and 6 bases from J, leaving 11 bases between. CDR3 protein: CASSELRGFNEQFF. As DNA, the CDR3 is TGTGCCAGCAGTGAACTCCGGGGGTTCAATGAGCAGTTCTTC.

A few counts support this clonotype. In DNA, the CDR3 is TGTGCCACCTCTGGGGAAGGCGCGAACACCGGGGAGCTGTTTTTT. Translating gives CATSGEGANTGELFF. The rearrangement links TRBV10-3 to TRBJ2-2; D is ambiguous. CDR1 and CDR2 from the germline V gene are ENHRY and SYGVKD. The CDR3 runs to 15 residues. The V end was cut by 10 bases, the J end by 0 bases, with 15 bases between.

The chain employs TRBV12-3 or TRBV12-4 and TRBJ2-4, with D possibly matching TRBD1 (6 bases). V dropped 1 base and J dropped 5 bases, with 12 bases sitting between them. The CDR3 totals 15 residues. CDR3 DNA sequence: TGTGCCAGCAGTTTAGGCAGGGGTGGGGAAAACATTCAGTACTTC. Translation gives CASSLGRGGENIQYF.

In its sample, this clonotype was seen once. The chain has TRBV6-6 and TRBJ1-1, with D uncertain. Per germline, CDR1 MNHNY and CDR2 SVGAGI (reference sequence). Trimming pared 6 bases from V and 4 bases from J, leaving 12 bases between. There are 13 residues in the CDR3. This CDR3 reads CASSLRSATEAFF. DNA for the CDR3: TGTGCCAGCAGCCTCAGGTCGGCCACTGAAGCTTTCTTT.

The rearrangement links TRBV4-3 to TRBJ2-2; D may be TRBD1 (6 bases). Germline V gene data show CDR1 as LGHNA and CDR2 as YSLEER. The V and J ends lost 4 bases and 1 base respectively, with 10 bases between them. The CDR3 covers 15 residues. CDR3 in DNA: TGCGCCAGCAGCCCGGACAGTGAGAACACCGGGGAGCTGTTTTTT. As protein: CASSPDSENTGELFF.

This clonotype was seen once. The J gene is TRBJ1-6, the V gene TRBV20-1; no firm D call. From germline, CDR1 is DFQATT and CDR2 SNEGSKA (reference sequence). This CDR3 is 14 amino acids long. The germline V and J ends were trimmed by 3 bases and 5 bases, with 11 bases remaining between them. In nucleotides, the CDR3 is TGCAGTGCTAGGTTGACGGGAAATAATTCACCCCTCCACTTT. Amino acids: CSARLTGNNSPLHF.

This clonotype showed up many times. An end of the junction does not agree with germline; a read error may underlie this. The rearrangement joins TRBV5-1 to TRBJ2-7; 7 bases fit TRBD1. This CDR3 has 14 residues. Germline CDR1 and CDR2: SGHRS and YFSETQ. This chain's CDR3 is CASSLQGSSYEQYF. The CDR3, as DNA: TGTGCCAGCAGCCTACAGGGGAGCTCCTACGAGCAGTACTTC.

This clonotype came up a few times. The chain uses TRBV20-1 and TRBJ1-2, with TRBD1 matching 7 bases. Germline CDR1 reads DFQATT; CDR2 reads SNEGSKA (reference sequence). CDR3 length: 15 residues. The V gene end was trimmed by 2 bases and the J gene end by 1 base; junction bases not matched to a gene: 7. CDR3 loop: CSARNLRDSNYGYTF. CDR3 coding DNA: TGCAGTGCTAGAAATCTCCGGGACAGTAACTATGGCTACACCTTC.

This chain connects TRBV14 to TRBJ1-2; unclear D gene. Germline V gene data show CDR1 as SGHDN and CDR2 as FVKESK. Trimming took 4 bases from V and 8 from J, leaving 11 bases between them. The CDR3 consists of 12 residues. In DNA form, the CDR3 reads TGTGCCAGCAGCCCCCCCATGGGAGGCTACACCTTC. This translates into CASSPPMGGYTF.

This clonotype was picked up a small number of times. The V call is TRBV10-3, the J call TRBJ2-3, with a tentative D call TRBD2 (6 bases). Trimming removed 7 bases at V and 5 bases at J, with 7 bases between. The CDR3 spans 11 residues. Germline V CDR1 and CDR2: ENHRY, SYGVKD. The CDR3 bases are TGTGCCATCAAGGAGGGAGATACGCAGTATTTT. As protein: CAIKEGDTQYF.

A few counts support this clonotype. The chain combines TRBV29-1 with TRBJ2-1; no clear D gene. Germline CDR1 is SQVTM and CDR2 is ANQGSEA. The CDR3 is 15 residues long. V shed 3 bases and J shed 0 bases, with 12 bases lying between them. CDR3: CSVEGGGPSYNEQFF. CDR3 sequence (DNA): TGCAGCGTTGAGGGCGGCGGACCCTCCTACAATGAGCAGTTCTTC.

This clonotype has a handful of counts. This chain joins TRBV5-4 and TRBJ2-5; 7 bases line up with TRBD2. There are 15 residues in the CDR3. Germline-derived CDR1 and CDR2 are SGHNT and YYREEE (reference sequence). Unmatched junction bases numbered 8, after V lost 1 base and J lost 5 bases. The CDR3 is CASSLTSAPGETQYF. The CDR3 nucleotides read TGTGCCAGCAGCTTGACTAGCGCCCCGGGGGAGACCCAGTACTTC.

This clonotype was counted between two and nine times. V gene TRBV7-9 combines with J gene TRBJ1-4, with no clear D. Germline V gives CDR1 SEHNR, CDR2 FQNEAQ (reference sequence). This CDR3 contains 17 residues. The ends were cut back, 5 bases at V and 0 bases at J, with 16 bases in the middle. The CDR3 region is CASSPAPQQSTNEKLFF. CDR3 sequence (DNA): TGTGCCAGCAGCCCCGCCCCACAGCAGTCAACTAATGAAAAACTGTTTTTT.